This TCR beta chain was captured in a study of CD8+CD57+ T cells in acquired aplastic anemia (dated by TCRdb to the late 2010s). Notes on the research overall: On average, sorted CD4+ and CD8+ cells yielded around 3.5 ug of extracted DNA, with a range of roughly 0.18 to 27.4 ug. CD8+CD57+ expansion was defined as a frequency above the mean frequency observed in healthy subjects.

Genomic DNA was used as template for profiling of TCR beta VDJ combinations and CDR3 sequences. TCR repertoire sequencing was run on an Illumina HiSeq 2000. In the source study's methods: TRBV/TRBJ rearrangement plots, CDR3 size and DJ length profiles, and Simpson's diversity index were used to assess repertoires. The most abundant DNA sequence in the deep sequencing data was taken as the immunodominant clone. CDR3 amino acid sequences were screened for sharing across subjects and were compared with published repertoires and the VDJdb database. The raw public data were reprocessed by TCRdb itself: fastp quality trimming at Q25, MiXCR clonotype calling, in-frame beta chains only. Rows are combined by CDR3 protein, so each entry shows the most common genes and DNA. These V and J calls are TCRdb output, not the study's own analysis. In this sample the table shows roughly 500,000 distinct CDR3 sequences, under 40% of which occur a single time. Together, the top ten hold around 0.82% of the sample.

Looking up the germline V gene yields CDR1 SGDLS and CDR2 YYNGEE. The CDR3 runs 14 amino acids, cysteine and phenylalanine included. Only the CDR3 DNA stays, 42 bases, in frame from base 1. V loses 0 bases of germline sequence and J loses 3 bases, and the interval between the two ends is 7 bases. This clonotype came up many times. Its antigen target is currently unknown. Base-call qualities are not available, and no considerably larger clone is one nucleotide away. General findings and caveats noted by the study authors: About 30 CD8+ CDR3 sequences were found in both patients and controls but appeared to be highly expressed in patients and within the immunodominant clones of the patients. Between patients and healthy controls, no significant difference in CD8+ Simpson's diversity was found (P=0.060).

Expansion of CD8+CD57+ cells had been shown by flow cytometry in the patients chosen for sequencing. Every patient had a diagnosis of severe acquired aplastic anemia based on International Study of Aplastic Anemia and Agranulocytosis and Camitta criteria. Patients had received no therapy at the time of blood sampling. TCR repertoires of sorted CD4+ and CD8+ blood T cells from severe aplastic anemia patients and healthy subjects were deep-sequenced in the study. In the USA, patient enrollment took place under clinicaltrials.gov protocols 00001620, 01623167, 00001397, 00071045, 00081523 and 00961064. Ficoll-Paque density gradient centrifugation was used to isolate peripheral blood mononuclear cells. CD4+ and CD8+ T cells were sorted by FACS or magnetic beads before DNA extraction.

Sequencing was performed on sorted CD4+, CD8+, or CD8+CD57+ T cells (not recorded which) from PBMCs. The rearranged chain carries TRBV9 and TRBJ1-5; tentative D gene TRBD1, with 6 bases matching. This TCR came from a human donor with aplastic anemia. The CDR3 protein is CASSVAGDNQPQHF. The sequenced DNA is TGTGCCAGCAGCGTAGCAGGGGACAATCAGCCCCAGCATTTT. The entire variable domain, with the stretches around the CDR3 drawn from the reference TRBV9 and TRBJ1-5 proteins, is DSGVTQTPKHLITATGQRVTLRCSPRSGDLSVYWYQQSLDQGLQFLIQYYNGEERAKGNILERFSAQQFPDLHSELNLSSLELGDSALYFCASSVAGDNQPQHFGDGTRLSIL.